This TCR beta chain was identified during a study of blood T cell repertoires in COVID-19. Measured with immunoSEQ multiplex PCR; TCRdb has only the in-frame clones, and not every one. This table has about 260,000 clones, over 75% appearing once. This CDR3 contains 13 residues. V was pared by 3 bases and J by 2 bases, with 7 bases between. Looked up from germline, CDR1 is LNHDA and CDR2 is SQIVND (reference sequence). The clonotype comes from a woman between 50 and 59 years old with acute or convalescent COVID-19. The chain joins TRBV19 to TRBJ1-2; unclear D gene. The source material was peripheral blood. In DNA form, the CDR3 reads TGTGCCAGTAGTATCGGGAGGAACTATGGCTACACCTTC. Encoded protein: CASSIGRNYGYTF.